Sequencing of this TCR beta chain was carried out in a study of CD8+CD57+ T cells in acquired aplastic anemia. Background on the study: Sorted CD4+ and CD8+ cell DNA averaged around 3.3 ug. Reads per healthy sample averaged around 10 million (CD4+) and about 12 million (CD8+).

CDR3 length: 17 amino acids. Germline V gives CDR1 SGDLS, CDR2 YYNGEE. V shed 0 bases and J 2 bases; nucleotides not matched to a gene: 8. This clonotype has more than one count but fewer than ten. What it binds is not known. Points from the study as a whole: With respect to CD8+ Simpson's diversity, patients and controls did not differ significantly. The number of CD8+ CDR3 sequences shared by patients and controls was twenty-nine.

Both TCR beta VDJ combination and CDR3 sequence profiling were carried out. Genomic DNA was the template for this profiling. TCRdb independently ran MiXCR on the reads; one entry per CDR3 protein. The table shows under 250,000 distinct CDR3 sequences, with roughly 35% occurring only once. The source is a human donor in good health, serving as a control. The chain carries TRBV9 and TRBJ2-4; 7 positions match TRBD1. Sequencing was done on a sample of sorted CD4+, CD8+, or CD8+CD57+ T cells (not recorded which) from PBMCs. In nucleotides, the CDR3 is TGTGCCAGCAGCGTAGCCGTGGAGACAGGGTCCAAAAACATTCAGTACTTC. It specifies CASSVAVETGSKNIQYF.